Described below is a single T cell receptor beta chain sequence and its context. The antigen it binds to is not known. No base quality values were provided; no much bigger clone lies one nucleotide off. The source of the sample is a study of OX40 agonist ivuxolimab in advanced cancers. Study-level background: Ivuxolimab was a fully human IgG2 agonistic monoclonal antibody targeting the costimulatory receptor OX40 (CD134). Intravenous ivuxolimab was administered to patients every 2 weeks at six dose levels: 0.01, 0.1, 0.3, 1.5, 3 and 10 mg/kg. Of the roughly 54 patients in dose escalation, 19 had hepatocellular carcinoma, approximately 15 had melanoma, 9 had renal cell carcinoma and 9 had head and neck cancer. In the dose-escalation cohort, more than 75% of patients were male, and the mean age was around 60 years, with a range of roughly 20 to 80. Patients were allowed to have had prior anti-PD-1, anti-PD-L1 or anti-CTLA-4 therapy, and more than 35% of the dose-escalation patients had been treated with checkpoint inhibitors. Three dose-escalation patients achieved partial responses, one with hepatocellular carcinoma and two with cutaneous melanoma. Peripheral TCRbeta sequencing aimed to test whether ivuxolimab altered TCR sequence diversity and caused clonal T-cell expansion. The paper covers the monotherapy dose-escalation part of the phase I ivuxolimab trial, which included N ≈ 50 patients. The study at large found these results: At doses of 0.1 to 3.0 mg/kg, clonal expansion of both CD4+ and CD8+ blood T cells was observed from baseline to week 6. On average, CD8+ T cells showed more expanded clones than CD4+ T cells after ivuxolimab. Low levels of normalized T-cell clonal expansion were also seen in some nonresponding patients. Antigen specificity was not determined for the clonally expanded peripheral T cells. Partial responders in the 0.1-3.0 mg/kg groups had among the lowest normalized peripheral clonal expansion, especially among CD8+ T cells.

Patients with autoimmune disease history or receiving systemic immunosuppression were excluded from the trial. Peripheral blood for TCR sequencing was drawn from every dose cohort at baseline, at cycle 4 day 1 and at cycle 7 day 1. The samples were taken from a phase I, first-in-human, multicenter, open-label dose-escalation trial of ivuxolimab. The trial enrolled adults with locally advanced or metastatic head and neck squamous cell, hepatocellular, melanoma or renal cell carcinoma. Before TCR sequencing, CD4+ T cells and CD8+ T cells were sorted from peripheral blood as separate populations. Genomic DNA was extracted from sorted cells for sequencing of the TCRbeta CDR3 region. The immunoSEQ Assay was used to sequence the TCRbeta CDR3 regions. Entries here come from immuneACCESS through TCRdb and include only in-frame sequences with V and J called. Some clones fail to appear in such tables; in the studies checked, an unresolved V gene covers under half of the shortfall, and the cause of the remainder is unknown. The sample contains 20,000 or so clones, just over 70% of them found a single time. The ten biggest clones cover 15% to 20% of the sample.

The CDR3 spans 14 residues, from the cysteine through the phenylalanine. Of the read, only the CDR3 DNA is kept; its 42 bases are in frame from base 1. The sequence joins TRBV1 to TRBJ2-3; no check of the table's D call, TRBD2, against the DNA was made. TRBV1 is termed a pseudogene. Sequences were derived from CD4+ or CD8+ T cells sorted from blood, sampled in a trial of the OX40 agonist ivuxolimab. The clonotype was recovered from an adult with an advanced solid tumor such as melanoma, head and neck, liver or kidney cancer. The CDR3 reads as follows: CTSSHSDDTDTQYF. The sequence in DNA is TGCACCAGCAGCCATAGCGACGATACGGATACGCAGTATTTT.